This note documents a single TCR beta chain sequence. The repertoire was sequenced with immunoSEQ multiplex PCR; TCRdb's copy has only in-frame clones and lacks some. The data contain around 110,000 clones, 90% of them seen just once; the ten biggest clones take up 5% to 6%. V lost 1 base, J lost 3 bases, and 12 bases lay in between. CDR1 is MNHNS and CDR2 is SASEGT in the germline V gene. CDR3 length: 15 amino acids. This sample is part of a study of T cell responses to AZD1222 COVID-19 vaccine. The source material was peripheral blood, sampled on day 0 of AZD1222 vaccination. The chain carries TRBV6-1 and TRBJ1-2; D is unresolved. This sequence was found in an adult in good health. CDR3 region: CASSEGGGGYYGYTF. The CDR3 coding sequence is TGTGCCAGCAGTGAAGGGGGTGGTGGGTACTATGGCTACACCTTC.